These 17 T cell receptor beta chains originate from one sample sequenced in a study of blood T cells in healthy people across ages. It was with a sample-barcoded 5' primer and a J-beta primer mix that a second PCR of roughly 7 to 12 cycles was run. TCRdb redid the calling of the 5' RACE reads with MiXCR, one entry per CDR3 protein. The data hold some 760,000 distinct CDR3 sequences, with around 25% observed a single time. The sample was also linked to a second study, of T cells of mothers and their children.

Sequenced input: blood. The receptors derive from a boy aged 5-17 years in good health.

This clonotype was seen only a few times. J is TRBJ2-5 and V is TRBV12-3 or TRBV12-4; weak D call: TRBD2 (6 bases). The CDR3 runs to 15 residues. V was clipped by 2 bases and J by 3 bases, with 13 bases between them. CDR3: CASSLRLAIEETQYF. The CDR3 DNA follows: TGTGCCAGCAGTTTAAGGCTAGCGATAGAAGAGACCCAGTACTTC.

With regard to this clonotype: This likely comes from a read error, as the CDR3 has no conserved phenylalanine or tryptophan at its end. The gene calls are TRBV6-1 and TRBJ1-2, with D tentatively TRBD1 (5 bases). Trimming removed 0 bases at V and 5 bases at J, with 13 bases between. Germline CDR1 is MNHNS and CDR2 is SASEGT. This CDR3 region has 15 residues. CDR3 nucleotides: TGTGCCAGCAGTGAAGCCCCTGACAGACCATATGGCTACACCCTC. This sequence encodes CASSEAPDRPYGYTL.

The CDR3 loop is CASSTTGGGYGYTF. CDR3 in DNA: TGTGCCAGCAGTACAACGGGTGGGGGATATGGCTACACCTTC. This chain uses TRBV6-6 with TRBJ1-2, with a weak D call TRBD1 (5 bases). The V end was cut by 5 bases, the J end by 5 bases, with 15 bases between. There are 14 residues in the CDR3. Looked up from germline, CDR1 is MNHNY and CDR2 is SVGAGI (reference sequence).

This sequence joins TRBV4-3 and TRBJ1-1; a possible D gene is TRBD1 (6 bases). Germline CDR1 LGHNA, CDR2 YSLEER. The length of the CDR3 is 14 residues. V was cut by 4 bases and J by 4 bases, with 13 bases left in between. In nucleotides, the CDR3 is TGCGCCAGCAGCCCACAGGGAGGGGGCACTGAAGCTTTCTTT. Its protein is CASSPQGGGTEAFF.

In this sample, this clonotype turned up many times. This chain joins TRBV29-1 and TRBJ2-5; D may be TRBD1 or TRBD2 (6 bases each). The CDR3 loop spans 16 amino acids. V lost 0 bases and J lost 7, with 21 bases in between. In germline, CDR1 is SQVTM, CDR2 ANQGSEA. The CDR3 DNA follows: TGCAGCGTTGAAGATCGGACGGGGGCTTACCGCGGGACCCAGTACTTC. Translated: CSVEDRTGAYRGTQYF. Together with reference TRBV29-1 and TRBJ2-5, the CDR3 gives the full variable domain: SAVISQKPSRDICQRGTSLTIQCQVDSQVTMMFWYRQQPGQSLTLIATANQGSEATYESGFVIDKFPISRPNLTFSTLTVSNMSPEDSSIYLCSVEDRTGAYRGTQYFGPGTRLLVL.

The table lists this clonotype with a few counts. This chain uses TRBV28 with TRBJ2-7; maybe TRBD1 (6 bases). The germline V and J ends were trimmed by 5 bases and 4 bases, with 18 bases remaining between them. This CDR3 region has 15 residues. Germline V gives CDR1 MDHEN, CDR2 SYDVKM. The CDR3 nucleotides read TGTGCCAGCAGTCCACAGGGACGAGTCGGATACGAGCAGTACTTC. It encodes CASSPQGRVGYEQYF. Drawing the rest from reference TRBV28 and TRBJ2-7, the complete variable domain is DVKVTQSSRYLVKRTGEKVFLECVQDMDHENMFWYRQDPGLGLRLIYFSYDVKMKEKGDIPEGYSVSREKKERFSLILESASTNQTSMYLCASSPQGRVGYEQYFGPGTRLTVT.

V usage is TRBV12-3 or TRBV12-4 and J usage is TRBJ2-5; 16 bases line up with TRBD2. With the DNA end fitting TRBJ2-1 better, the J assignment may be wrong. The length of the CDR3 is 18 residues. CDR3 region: CASSSGTSGGGPYNEQFF. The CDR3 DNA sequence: TGTGCCAGCAGTTCCGGGACTAGCGGGGGGGGCCCCTACAATGAGCAGTTCTTC.

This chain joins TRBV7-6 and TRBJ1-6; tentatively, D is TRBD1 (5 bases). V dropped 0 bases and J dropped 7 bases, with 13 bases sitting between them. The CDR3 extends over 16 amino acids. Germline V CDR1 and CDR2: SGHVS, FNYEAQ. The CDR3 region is CASSLALGEVNSPLHF. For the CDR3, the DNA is TGTGCCAGCAGCTTAGCCCTGGGGGAAGTAAATTCACCCCTCCACTTT.

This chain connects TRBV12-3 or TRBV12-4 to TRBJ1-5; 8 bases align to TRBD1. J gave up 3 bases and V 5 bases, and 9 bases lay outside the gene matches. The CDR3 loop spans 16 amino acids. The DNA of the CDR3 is TGTGCCAGCAGTCCGCCGGGACAGGTGTTCAATCAGCCCCAGCATTTT. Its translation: CASSPPGQVFNQPQHF.

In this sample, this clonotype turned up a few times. As DNA, the CDR3 is TGTGCCAGCAGCTTAGCGGCGGCAAGCTCCTACAATGAGCAGTTCTTC. It is translated as CASSLAAASSYNEQFF. J is TRBJ2-1 and V is TRBV7-8; D unclear. In germline, CDR1 is SGHVS, CDR2 FQNEAQ. The V gene lost 0 bases and the J gene lost 0 bases, with 9 bases spanning the gap. The CDR3 contains 16 residues.

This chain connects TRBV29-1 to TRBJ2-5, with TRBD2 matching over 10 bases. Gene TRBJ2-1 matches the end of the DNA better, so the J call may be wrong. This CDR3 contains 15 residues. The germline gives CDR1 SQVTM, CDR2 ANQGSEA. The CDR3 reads CSVTSGGAILGEQFF. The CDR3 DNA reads TGCAGCGTTACCAGCGGGGGGGCCATTTTGGGTGAGCAGTTCTTC.

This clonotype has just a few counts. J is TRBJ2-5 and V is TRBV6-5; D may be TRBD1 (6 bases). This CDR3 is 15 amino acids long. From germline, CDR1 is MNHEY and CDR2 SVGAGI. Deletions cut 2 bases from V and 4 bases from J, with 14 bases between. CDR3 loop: CASSYQGLGGETQYF. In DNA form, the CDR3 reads TGTGCCAGCAGTTACCAGGGTTTAGGGGGAGAGACCCAGTACTTC.

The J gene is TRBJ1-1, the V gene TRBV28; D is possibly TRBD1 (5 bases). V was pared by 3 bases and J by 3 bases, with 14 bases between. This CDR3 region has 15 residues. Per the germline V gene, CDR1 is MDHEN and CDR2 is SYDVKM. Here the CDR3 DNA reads TGTGCCAGCAGTTTCGTAAGGGGCGCTTACACTGAAGCTTTCTTT. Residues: CASSFVRGAYTEAFF.

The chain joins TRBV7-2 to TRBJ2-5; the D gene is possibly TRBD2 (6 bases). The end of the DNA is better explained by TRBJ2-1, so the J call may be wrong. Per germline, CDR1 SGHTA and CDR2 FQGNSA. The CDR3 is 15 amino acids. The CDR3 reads CASSLDTGVYNEQFF. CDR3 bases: TGTGCCAGCAGCTTAGACACGGGGGTTTACAATGAGCAGTTCTTC.

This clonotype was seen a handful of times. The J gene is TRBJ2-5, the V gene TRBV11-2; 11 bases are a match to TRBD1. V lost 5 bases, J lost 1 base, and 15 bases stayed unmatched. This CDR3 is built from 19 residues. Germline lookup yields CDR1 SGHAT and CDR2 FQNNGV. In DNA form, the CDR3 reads TGTGCCAGCAGCCAAACCGGGACAGGGGGGGAAATTGTCCAAGAGACCCAGTACTTC. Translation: CASSQTGTGGEIVQETQYF.

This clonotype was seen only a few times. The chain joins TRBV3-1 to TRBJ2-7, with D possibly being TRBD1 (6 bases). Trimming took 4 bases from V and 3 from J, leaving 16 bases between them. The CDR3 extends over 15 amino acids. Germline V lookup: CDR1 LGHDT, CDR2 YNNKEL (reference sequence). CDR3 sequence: CASSPEHTGYYEQYF. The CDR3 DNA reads TGTGCCAGCAGCCCCGAACATACAGGGTACTACGAGCAGTACTTC.

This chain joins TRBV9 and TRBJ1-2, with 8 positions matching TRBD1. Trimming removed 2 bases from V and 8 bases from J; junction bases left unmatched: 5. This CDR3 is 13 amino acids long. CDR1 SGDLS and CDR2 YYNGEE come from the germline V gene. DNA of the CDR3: TGTGCCAGCAGCGTTACAGGGGGGAAAGGCTACACCTTC. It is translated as CASSVTGGKGYTF.